The 18 T cell receptor beta chains listed next were all sequenced from one sample in a study of kidney transplant recipient with SARS-CoV-2 infection. TCRdb passed the reads through MiXCR, listing each CDR3 protein once. The sample lists approximately 240,000 distinct CDR3 sequences, more than 25% occurring once. Sequences were derived from a blood sample, sampled at baseline and between days 110 and 120 from a kidney transplant recipient. All receptors come from a male patient aged 30 to 40 who had COVID-19 and was a kidney transplant recipient. Some T cells here may be from the graft donor.

This clonotype was picked up many times. V usage is TRBV25-1 and J usage is TRBJ1-2; D is ambiguous. V was trimmed by 4 bases and J by 4 bases, leaving 22 bases between them. The CDR3 has 17 amino acids. The V gene's germline CDR1 is MGHDK and CDR2 SYGVNS. CDR3 region: CASSGDVELGKTYGYTF. The CDR3 DNA follows: TGTGCCAGCAGTGGGGATGTAGAACTGGGAAAGACCTATGGCTACACCTTC.

As to this clonotype: Being one base from a much bigger clone, this may be a read error. This rearrangement joins TRBV4-1 to TRBJ2-3; 12 positions match TRBD2. CDR1 and CDR2 from the germline V gene are MGHRA and YSYEKL. CDR3 length: 16 residues. The CDR3 DNA follows: TGCACCAGCAGCCTTCAGACTAGCGGGAGAACAGATACGCAGTATTTT. Translated, it gives CTSSLQTSGRTDTQYF.

Comments on this clonotype: A read error is possible here, since a much larger clone lies one base away. The chain combines TRBV3-1 with TRBJ1-2; no clear D. Germline V gives CDR1 LGHDT, CDR2 YNNKEL (reference sequence). The CDR3 has 17 residues. V was trimmed by 5 bases and J by 4 bases, leaving 23 bases between them. CDR3: CASSKMHTLQKTYGYTF. CDR3 bases: TGTGCCAGCAGCAAGATGCACACCCTTCAAAAGACCTATGGCTACACCTTC.

Concerning this clonotype itself: A much larger clone lies a single base off, so this may be a read error. The CDR3: CASSLNGGDRDDYTF. DNA for the CDR3: TGTGCCAGCAGCTTAAACGGCGGGGACAGGGATGACTACACCTTC. This chain uses TRBV7-3 with TRBJ1-2; 9 bases line up with TRBD1. The CDR3 contains 15 residues. V lost 1 base and J lost 10; bases outside the gene matches: 10. Germline values: CDR1 SGHTA, CDR2 FQGTGA.

The rearrangement joins TRBV27 to TRBJ1-1; possible D gene TRBD1, 6 bases. CDR1 and CDR2 (germline): MNHEY, SMNVEV (reference sequence). Trimming removed 6 bases at V and 0 bases at J, with 17 bases between. The CDR3 length is 16 residues. The CDR3 nucleotides are TGTGCCAGCAGAACTTACCTGAGGGGGGTGAACACTGAAGCTTTCTTT. Translated, it gives CASRTYLRGVNTEAFF.

A note on this clonotype: A much larger clonotype is one base distant, so this may be a read error. This CDR3 reads CSAFLGLITSYGQYF. CDR3 coding DNA: TGCAGTGCTTTTTTGGGACTTATAACCTCCTACGGGCAGTACTTC. V usage is TRBV20-1 and J usage is TRBJ2-7; a possible D gene is TRBD2 (6 bases). The CDR3 extends over 15 amino acids. CDR1 is DFQATT and CDR2 is SNEGSKA in the germline V gene (reference sequence).

Many counts were recorded for this clonotype. The chain is built from TRBV5-4 and TRBJ2-7, with 7 bases aligning to TRBD2. The CDR3 loop spans 14 amino acids. Germline V gives CDR1 SGHNT, CDR2 YYREEE (reference sequence). The V gene end was trimmed by 2 bases and the J gene end by 0 bases; junction bases not matched to a gene: 2. The CDR3 reads CASSFSGISYEQYF. DNA of the CDR3: TGTGCCAGCAGCTTCAGCGGGATCTCCTACGAGCAGTACTTC.

V is TRBV2 and J is TRBJ1-1; TRBD1 agrees at 10 bases. With 2 bases clipped from V and 4 bases from J, the junction kept 13 bases outside the gene matches. Looked up from germline, CDR1 is SNHLY and CDR2 is FYNNEI. This CDR3 is built from 18 residues. The CDR3 loop is CASSERSGTGVSSTEAFF. The CDR3 coding sequence is TGTGCCAGCAGTGAAAGGTCCGGGACAGGGGTTTCGTCCACTGAAGCTTTCTTT.

As concerns this clonotype: A much larger clonotype is one base distant, so this may be a read error. The chain is built from TRBV3-1 and TRBJ2-5; the D is unclear. The CDR3 has 17 amino acids. Germline V gene data show CDR1 as LGHDT and CDR2 as YNNKEL (reference sequence). The CDR3 bases are TGTGCCAGCAGCGGAGATCTTCCCATTTCTTTCTCTGAGACCCAGTGCTTC. Encoded protein: CASSGDLPISFSETQCF.

In this sample, this clonotype turned up many times. This chain joins TRBV6-5 and TRBJ2-5; 8 bases line up with TRBD1. The closer fit of TRBJ2-7 to the DNA end suggests the J call may be wrong. The CDR3 extends over 14 amino acids. The germline V gene has CDR1 MNHEY and CDR2 SVGAGI. The CDR3, as DNA: TGTGCCAGCAGCTACCTACAGGGGGCCTACGAGCAGTACTTC. Amino acid sequence: CASSYLQGAYEQYF.

This clonotype was recorded at least ten times. The chain employs TRBV29-1 and TRBJ1-1; no firm D call. CDR3 size: 10 residues. Between the trimmed V and J ends, which lost 6 bases and 5 bases, there was a span of 7 bases. Per the germline V gene, CDR1 is SQVTM and CDR2 is ANQGSEA. For the CDR3, the DNA is TGCAGCGTGGAGAGTACTGAAGCTTTCTTT. It is translated as CSVESTEAFF.

A remark on this clonotype: It may be a read error: a sequence one base away is much more abundant. This chain uses TRBV20-1 with TRBJ1-2; D unclear. CDR3 size: 16 residues. The germline V and J ends were trimmed by 5 bases and 4 bases, with 23 bases remaining between them. The germline gives CDR1 DFQATT, CDR2 SNEGSKA (reference sequence). CDR3: CSAAILLLRKTYGYTF. CDR3 bases: TGCAGTGCTGCGATTCTGCTGCTTCGAAAGACCTATGGCTACACCTTC.

This clonotype was found many times. The gene calls are TRBV28 and TRBJ2-7, with D unresolved. The germline V and J ends were trimmed by 2 bases and 4 bases, with 12 bases remaining between them. The CDR3 has 14 amino acids. The germline CDR1 and CDR2 sequences are MDHEN and SYDVKM. The CDR3 loop reads CASSLMQLGYEQYF. CDR3 nucleotide sequence: TGTGCCAGCAGTTTAATGCAACTTGGGTACGAGCAGTACTTC.

This clonotype was counted ten times or more. The chain uses TRBV7-6 and TRBJ1-4, with D perhaps TRBD1 (5 bases). Trimming stripped 0 bases from V and 6 bases from J, with 11 bases between. The CDR3 has 15 residues. Germline assignment: CDR1 SGHVS and CDR2 FNYEAQ. This CDR3 is CASSLAGQGHEKLFF. CDR3 in DNA: TGTGCCAGCAGCTTAGCCGGGCAGGGCCATGAAAAACTGTTTTTT.

This clonotype came up many times. V gene TRBV19 combines with J gene TRBJ1-5; possible D gene TRBD1, 5 bases. Germline V gene lookup returns CDR1 LNHDA and CDR2 SQIVND (reference sequence). Trimming took off 4 bases at V and 0 bases at J, with 10 bases between the two ends. The CDR3 length is 15 residues. The CDR3 here is CASSTGHSSNQPQHF. In DNA form, the CDR3 reads TGTGCCAGTAGTACAGGACACAGTAGCAATCAGCCCCAGCATTTT.

Concerning this clonotype: A single base separates this from a much larger clone, so it may be a read error. The V and J genes are TRBV30 and TRBJ1-2; no firm D call. This CDR3 spans 16 amino acids. Germline V gives CDR1 GTSNPN, CDR2 SVGIG (reference sequence). Trimming stripped 4 bases from V and 4 bases from J, with 22 bases between. The CDR3 nucleotides read TGTGCCTGGAATCATATGCGTTATAGAAAGACCTATGGCTACACCTTC. Its protein product is CAWNHMRYRKTYGYTF.

About this clonotype itself: Just one base apart from a much larger clone, this may be a read error. This chain uses TRBV4-3 with TRBJ1-1; possible D gene TRBD1, 5 bases. This CDR3 has 15 amino acids. Germline loops: CDR1 LGHNA, CDR2 YSLEER. With 0 bases removed from V and 6 bases from J, the gap between germline ends came to 14 bases. CDR3 region: CASSQDGGGRAEAFF. In nucleotides, the CDR3 is TGCGCCAGCAGCCAAGATGGTGGGGGGAGGGCTGAAGCTTTCTTT.

This clonotype has at least ten counts. The CDR3 protein is CASSEPGAGGHLSGNTIYF. The CDR3 region has the DNA TGCGCCAGCAGTGAGCCTGGGGCAGGGGGGCACCTTTCTGGAAACACCATATATTTT. The rearrangement links TRBV10-1 to TRBJ1-3, with TRBD1 matching 7 bases. The V gene's germline CDR1 is WNHNN and CDR2 SYGVQD (reference sequence). The CDR3 loop spans 19 amino acids. V was clipped by 2 bases and J by 1 base; unmatched bases: 14.